These 21 T cell receptor beta chains share one sample of origin, sequenced in a study of cytomegalovirus exposure and HLA in healthy donors. PCR employed 60 Vbeta and 13 Jbeta primers. Clones were sequenced by immunoSEQ multiplex PCR, and TCRdb holds only the in-frame ones, with some missing. Here the sample spans fewer than 150,000 clones, 70% to 80% being singletons. Sample: PBMCs. The receptors originated from a woman between 45 and 60 years old in good health and CMV-seronegative.

This chain links TRBV28 with TRBJ2-1, with 12 bases fitting TRBD2. Germline-derived CDR1 and CDR2 are MDHEN and SYDVKM. The CDR3 runs 14 residues. Trimming cost V 5 bases and J 5 bases; bases outside gene matches: 1. Here the CDR3 reads CASSRLAGDNEQFF. The CDR3 DNA is TGTGCCAGCAGTAGACTAGCGGGGGACAATGAGCAGTTCTTC.

For this clone: The junction departs from the called germline gene at one end, perhaps through a read error. The CDR3 is CASSLIPGQGLETQYF. Written as DNA, the CDR3 is TGTGCTAGCAGCCTCATACCGGGACAGGGATTGGAGACCCAGTACTTC. This sequence joins TRBV7-7 and TRBJ2-5; TRBD1 aligns across 9 bases. Germline CDR1 is SSHAT and CDR2 is FNYEAQ (reference sequence). The CDR3 is 16 residues long. The whole variable domain, remainder taken from reference TRBV7-7 and TRBJ2-5, is GAGVSQSPRYKVTKRGQDVTLRCDPISSHATLYWYQQALGQGPEFLTYFNYEAQPDKSGLPSDRFSAERPEGSISTLTIQRTEQRDSAMYRCASSLIPGQGLETQYFGPGTRLLVL.

The rearrangement uses TRBV7-2 and TRBJ2-1, with D tentatively TRBD2 (5 bases). Trimming shortened V by 1 base and J by 4 bases, and 11 bases separated the two germline ends. The CDR3 contains 15 residues. Germline V lookup: CDR1 SGHTA, CDR2 FQGNSA. The CDR3 loop reads CASSLEVDYYNEQFF. In DNA form, the CDR3 reads TGTGCCAGCAGCTTAGAGGTCGACTATTACAATGAGCAGTTCTTC. Using reference TRBV7-2 and TRBJ2-1 for the parts outside the CDR3, the full variable domain is GAGVSQSPSNKVTEKGKDVELRCDPISGHTALYWYRQSLGQGLEFLIYFQGNSAPDKSGLPSDRFSAERTGGSVSTLTIQRTQQEDSAVYLCASSLEVDYYNEQFFGPGTRLTVL.

This clone was seen a handful of times. The chain joins TRBV11-2 to TRBJ2-5, with a tentative D call TRBD1 (6 bases). The CDR3 runs 16 residues. Germline lookup yields CDR1 SGHAT and CDR2 FQNNGV. V was clipped by 4 bases and J by 5 bases, with 20 bases between them. DNA for the CDR3: TGTGCCAGCAGCTCCCTTTACAGGGCCGGTAGGGAGACCCAGTACTTC. Amino acid sequence: CASSSLYRAGRETQYF.

This clone has just one count. CDR3 sequence reads: CASSLASWTGEAFF. The CDR3 nucleotides are TGTGCCAGCAGCTTAGCCTCATGGACAGGTGAAGCTTTCTTT. The chain joins TRBV7-9 to TRBJ1-1; TRBD1 matches 7 bases. The CDR3 spans 14 residues. With 0 bases clipped from V and 7 bases from J, the junction kept 5 bases outside the gene matches. Germline V gives CDR1 SEHNR, CDR2 FQNEAQ (reference sequence).

The CDR3 is CASSLWNRGNGELFF. The DNA of the CDR3 is TGTGCCAGCAGTTTATGGAACAGGGGGAACGGGGAGCTGTTTTTT. The chain carries TRBV27 and TRBJ2-2, with 8 bases lining up with TRBD1. Trimming removed 1 base from V and 7 bases from J; junction bases left unmatched: 5. There are 15 residues in the CDR3. Per germline, CDR1 MNHEY and CDR2 SMNVEV (reference sequence).

The rearrangement uses TRBV6-1 and TRBJ2-7, with 7 bases identical to TRBD1. Per the germline V gene, CDR1 is MNHNS and CDR2 is SASEGT. V trimming: 7 bases; J trimming: 0 bases; junction bases outside the gene matches: 9. This CDR3 is built from 15 residues. CDR3 sequence: CASKTDRKPSYEQYF. The CDR3 DNA follows: TGTGCCAGCAAAACGGACAGGAAACCCTCCTACGAGCAGTACTTC.

The chain links TRBV6-1 to TRBJ1-6; D is perhaps TRBD1 (6 bases). Between the trimmed V and J ends, which lost 7 bases and 7 bases, there was a span of 17 bases. This CDR3 is 15 amino acids long. Per the germline V gene, CDR1 is MNHNS and CDR2 is SASEGT. The CDR3 spells CASIEVGGLNSPLHF. The CDR3 DNA reads TGTGCCAGCATCGAGGTTGGGGGCCTCAATTCACCCCTCCACTTT.

This clone occurred a few times. The chain employs TRBV4-1 and TRBJ2-5; 11 bases fit TRBD2. Matching the DNA end better, TRBJ2-7 makes the J call doubtful. Germline V gene lookup returns CDR1 MGHRA and CDR2 YSYEKL. The CDR3 covers 20 residues. CDR3 amino acids: CASSQVPPGLAELRSYEQYF. Written as DNA, the CDR3 is TGCGCCAGCAGCCAAGTCCCCCCGGGACTAGCGGAACTTCGCTCCTACGAGCAGTACTTC.

The V gene is TRBV5-1, the J gene TRBJ2-7; TRBD1 agrees at 10 bases. The CDR3 has 14 residues. In germline, CDR1 is SGHRS, CDR2 YFSETQ. J gave up 5 bases and V 4 bases, and 6 bases lay outside the gene matches. For the CDR3, the DNA is TGCGCCAGCAGCGCTGGGACAGGGGTGAACGAGCAGTACTTC. Its protein is CASSAGTGVNEQYF.

The genes are TRBV7-6 and TRBJ1-1; D is unclear. The CDR3 loop spans 13 amino acids. CDR1 SGHVS and CDR2 FNYEAQ come from the germline V gene. The V and J ends lost 2 bases and 1 base respectively, with 5 bases between them. The CDR3 DNA is TGTGCCAGCAGCTTAAATAGGAACACTGAAGCTTTCTTT. Its translation: CASSLNRNTEAFF.

J is TRBJ1-6 and V is TRBV30; D not certain. CDR3 size: 15 residues. Trimming pared 3 bases from V and 10 bases from J, leaving 19 bases between. Germline values: CDR1 GTSNPN, CDR2 SVGIG (reference sequence). The CDR3 loop reads CAWRETTAPGSPLHF. CDR3 nucleotides: TGTGCCTGGAGGGAGACGACTGCCCCCGGGTCACCCCTCCACTTT. Full variable domain (rest looked up from reference TRBV30 and TRBJ1-6): SQTIHQWPATLVQPVGSPLSLECTVEGTSNPNLYWYRQAAGRGLQLLFYSVGIGQISSEVPQNLSASRPQDRQFILSSKKLLLSDSGFYLCAWRETTAPGSPLHFGNGTRLTVT.

As concerns this clone: The same CDR3 can be traced to other DNA sequences in this sample. The chain has TRBV9 and TRBJ1-2, with D maybe TRBD1 (5 bases). The CDR3 loop spans 13 amino acids. Germline V lookup: CDR1 SGDLS, CDR2 YYNGEE. V lost 0 bases and J 2 bases, leaving 5 bases between the germline ends. The CDR3 DNA reads TGTGCCAGCAGCGTAGGACAGAACTATGGCTACACCTTC. This encodes CASSVGQNYGYTF. The full variable domain, in which reference TRBV9 and TRBJ1-2 provide the parts outside the CDR3, is DSGVTQTPKHLITATGQRVTLRCSPRSGDLSVYWYQQSLDQGLQFLIQYYNGEERAKGNILERFSAQQFPDLHSELNLSSLELGDSALYFCASSVGQNYGYTFGSGTRLTVV.

The chain carries TRBV30 and TRBJ2-3, with TRBD2 matching over 10 bases. The CDR3 is made up of 20 amino acids. Germline CDR1 is GTSNPN and CDR2 is SVGIG (reference sequence). The V segment lost 4 bases and the J segment 0 bases; nucleotides outside the gene matches: 19. CDR3 nucleotide sequence: TGTGCCTGGAATCATTTCTACAGCGGGGGGGCCCCTCTTAGCACAGATACGCAGTATTTT. Protein: CAWNHFYSGGAPLSTDTQYF.

The sample holds many counts of this clone. The chain has TRBV2 and TRBJ2-1; 7 nucleotides align to TRBD1. J lost 5 bases, V lost 9 bases, and 7 bases had no gene match. The CDR3 has 13 amino acids. Looked up from germline, CDR1 is SNHLY and CDR2 is FYNNEI. The CDR3 region has the DNA TGTGCCAGATCAGACAGGGTCCACAATGAGCAGTTCTTC. The encoded protein is CARSDRVHNEQFF. The full variable domain, with the rest looked up from reference TRBV2 and TRBJ2-1, is EPEVTQTPSHQVTQMGQEVILRCVPISNHLYFYWYRQILGQKVEFLVSFYNNEISEKSEIFDDQFSVERPDGSNFTLKIRSTKLEDSAMYFCARSDRVHNEQFFGPGTRLTVL.

The chain uses TRBV14 and TRBJ2-7; D uncertain. There are 14 residues in the CDR3. Between the trimmed V and J ends, which lost 0 bases and 1 base, there was a span of 7 bases. Germline V gene sequence: CDR1 SGHDN, CDR2 FVKESK. As DNA, the CDR3 is TGTGCCAGCAGCCAAGATTGGCAGTCCTACGAGCAGTACTTC. It encodes CASSQDWQSYEQYF.

The rearrangement links TRBV5-1 to TRBJ1-2; 7 bases line up with TRBD1. The V gene end was trimmed by 3 bases and the J gene end by 3 bases; junction bases not matched to a gene: 8. From germline, CDR1 is SGHRS and CDR2 YFSETQ. CDR3 length equals 15 residues. CDR3 sequence reads: CASSSEGGQYYGYTF. As DNA, the CDR3 is TGCGCCAGCAGCTCAGAGGGGGGACAGTACTATGGCTACACCTTC. Based on the CDR3 plus reference TRBV5-1 and TRBJ1-2, the full variable domain is KAGVTQTPRYLIKTRGQQVTLSCSPISGHRSVSWYQQTPGQGLQFLFEYFSETQRNKGNFPGRFSGRQFSNSRSEMNVSTLELGDSALYLCASSSEGGQYYGYTFGSGTRLTVV.

This clone came up a few times. The CDR3 bases are TGTGCCAGCAGCCAGGAACAGAACTCCTACGAGCAGTACTTC. This encodes CASSQEQNSYEQYF. The chain combines TRBV4-2 with TRBJ2-7; D is unresolved. This CDR3 contains 14 residues. Trimming shortened V by 3 bases and J by 0 bases, and 9 bases separated the two germline ends. Germline CDR1 LGHNA, CDR2 YNFKEQ.

This chain connects TRBV30 to TRBJ1-5, with 8 nucleotides matching TRBD1. V shed 2 bases and J 6 bases; nucleotides not matched to a gene: 3. Per the germline V gene, CDR1 is GTSNPN and CDR2 is SVGIG (reference sequence). The CDR3 extends over 13 amino acids. Here the CDR3 reads CAWSSDRVQPQHF. For the CDR3, the DNA is TGTGCCTGGAGTTCGGACAGGGTTCAGCCCCAGCATTTT. The variable domain in full, with the rest retrieved from reference TRBV30 and TRBJ1-5, is SQTIHQWPATLVQPVGSPLSLECTVEGTSNPNLYWYRQAAGRGLQLLFYSVGIGQISSEVPQNLSASRPQDRQFILSSKKLLLSDSGFYLCAWSSDRVQPQHFGDGTRLSIL.

The V call is TRBV7-3, the J call TRBJ1-6, with a weak D call TRBD1 (6 bases). V was shortened by 0 bases and J by 6 bases, with 6 bases between the two germline ends. Germline loops: CDR1 SGHTA, CDR2 FQGTGA. The length of the CDR3 is 14 residues. CDR3 in amino acids: CASSLTRGNSPLHF. The CDR3, as DNA: TGTGCCAGCAGCTTAACCAGGGGTAATTCACCCCTCCACTTT.

The gene calls are TRBV19 and TRBJ1-2, with TRBD1 matching 12 bases. The CDR3 covers 15 residues. The V segment lost 3 bases and the J segment 6 bases; nucleotides outside the gene matches: 5. Germline CDR1 and CDR2: LNHDA and SQIVND (reference sequence). DNA for the CDR3: TGTGCCAGTAGTATGGGACAGGGGGCGGAGAATGGCTACACCTTC. It yields the protein CASSMGQGAENGYTF.